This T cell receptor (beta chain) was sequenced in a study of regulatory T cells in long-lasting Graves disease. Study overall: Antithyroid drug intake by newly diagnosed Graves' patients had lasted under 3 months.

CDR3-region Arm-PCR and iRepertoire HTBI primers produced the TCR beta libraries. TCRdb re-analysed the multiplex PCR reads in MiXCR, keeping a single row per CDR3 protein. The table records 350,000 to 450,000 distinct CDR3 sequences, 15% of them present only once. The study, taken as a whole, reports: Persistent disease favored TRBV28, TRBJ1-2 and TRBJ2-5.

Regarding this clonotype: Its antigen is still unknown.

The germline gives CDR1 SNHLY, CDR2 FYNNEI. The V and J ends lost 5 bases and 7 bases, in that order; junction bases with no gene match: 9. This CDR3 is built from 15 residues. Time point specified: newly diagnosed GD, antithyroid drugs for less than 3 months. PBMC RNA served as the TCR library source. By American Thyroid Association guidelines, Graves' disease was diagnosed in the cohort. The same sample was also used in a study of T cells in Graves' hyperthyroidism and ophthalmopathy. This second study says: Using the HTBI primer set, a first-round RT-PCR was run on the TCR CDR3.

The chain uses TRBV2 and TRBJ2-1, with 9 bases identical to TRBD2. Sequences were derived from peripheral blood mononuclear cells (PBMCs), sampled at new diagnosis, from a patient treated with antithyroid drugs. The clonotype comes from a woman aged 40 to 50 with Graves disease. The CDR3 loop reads CASSPQGLAGNEQFF. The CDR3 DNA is TGTGCCAGCAGTCCCCAGGGGCTAGCGGGAAATGAGCAGTTCTTC. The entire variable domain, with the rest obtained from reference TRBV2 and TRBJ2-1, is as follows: EPEVTQTPSHQVTQMGQEVILRCVPISNHLYFYWYRQILGQKVEFLVSFYNNEISEKSEIFDDQFSVERPDGSNFTLKIRSTKLEDSAMYFCASSPQGLAGNEQFFGPGTRLTVL.